The source of this T cell receptor (beta chain) is a study of T cell changes during pregnancy in multiple sclerosis. Assay used: immunoSEQ multiplex PCR; TCRdb lists only in-frame clones, some missing. The data contain 40,000 to 55,000 clones, approximately 87% of them singletons. Germline values: CDR1 SGDLS, CDR2 YYNGEE. V shed 0 bases, J shed 5 bases, and the junction held 6 bases outside the gene matches. The CDR3 consists of 15 residues. The chain has TRBV9 and TRBJ2-5, with 8 bases aligning to TRBD2. This sequence was found in a female donor in good health, enrolled as a control in a pregnancy study. Here the sequenced sample was peripheral blood, taken in the first trimester of pregnancy. This chain's CDR3 is CASSVGGGSGETQYF. In DNA form, the CDR3 reads TGTGCCAGCAGCGTAGGCGGGGGGAGTGGCGAGACCCAGTACTTC.